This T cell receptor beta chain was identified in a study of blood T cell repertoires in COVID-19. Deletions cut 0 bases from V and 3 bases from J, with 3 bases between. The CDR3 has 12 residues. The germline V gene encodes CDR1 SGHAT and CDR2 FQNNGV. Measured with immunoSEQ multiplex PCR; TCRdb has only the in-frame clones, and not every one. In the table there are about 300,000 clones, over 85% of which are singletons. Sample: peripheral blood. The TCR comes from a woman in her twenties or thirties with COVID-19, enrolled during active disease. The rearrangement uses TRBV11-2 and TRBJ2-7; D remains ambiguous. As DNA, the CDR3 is TGTGCCAGCAGCTTAGATAACTACGAGCAGTACTTC. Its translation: CASSLDNYEQYF.